This entry concerns a single TCR beta chain. Its cognate antigen is unknown. The sample comes from a study of T cell responses to AZD1222 COVID-19 vaccine. Study findings and constraints: Unmutated variant regions are reportedly targeted by nearly half of spike-specific TCRs.

CDR1 is SEHNR, CDR2 FQNEAQ, per germline (reference sequence). With V trimmed by 11 bases and J by 0 bases, 4 bases remained unmatched. This CDR3 is 15 amino acids long. Assay used: immunoSEQ multiplex PCR; TCRdb lists only in-frame clones, some missing. The sample consists of about 110,000 clones, around 85% of them appearing once. The sample here was peripheral blood, taken on day 0 of AZD1222 vaccination. This clonotype originated in an adult in good health. The rearrangement joins TRBV7-9 to TRBJ1-4, with TRBD1 identical over 12 bases. CDR3 protein: CASGQGAATNEKLFF. In DNA, the CDR3 is TGTGCCTCGGGACAGGGGGCTGCAACTAATGAAAAACTGTTTTTT.